This T cell receptor (beta chain) was recorded in a study of technical replicates of blood from a few donors. The CDR3 is made up of 14 amino acids. The V end lost 8 bases, the J end lost 12 bases, and 24 bases lay between the germline ends. Germline loops: CDR1 MGHDK, CDR2 SYGVNS. Assay: immunoSEQ multiplex PCR; the TCRdb copy retains only in-frame clones and omits some. The sample has 80,000 to 90,000 clones; around 94% are singletons. The specimen sequenced was T cells isolated from PBMCs. The clonotype originates from a human donor in good health. This chain links TRBV25-1 with TRBJ2-3; tentative D call: TRBD2 (7 bases). Here the CDR3 reads CASGGGLATFLQYF. CDR3 DNA sequence: TGTGCCAGCGGGGGGGGGCTAGCGACGTTCTTACAGTATTTT.